The 5 T cell receptor beta chains below all came from one sample that was sequenced in a study of T cells in women clearing cervical HPV infection listed by TCRdb under 2018. The library was made by the immunoSEQ multiplex PCR assay. TCRdb retrieved this table from immuneACCESS and kept in-frame rearrangements only. Not all clones are present; in checked studies, unresolved V genes account for under half, and no reason is known for the remainder. The sample has 30,000 to 35,000 clones on record. 4.2% of the sample belongs to the ten largest clones. Specimen: blood buffy coat. These receptors all stem from a woman aged 18-69 years with a cervical HPV16 infection that either progressed to CIN3+ or cleared (not recorded which).

Worth noting for this clone: The read comes to an end 3 residues before the CDR3 does, leaving the germline J gene to fill in the end. The chain recombines TRBV5-4 with TRBJ1-1; no clear D gene. The CDR3 is 12 residues long. Germline V gene sequence: CDR1 SGHNT, CDR2 YYREEE (reference sequence). V dropped 1 base and J dropped 4 bases, with 5 bases sitting between them. The CDR3 DNA, read in part, is TGTGCCAGCAGCTTGTACGGCACTGAA. Its protein is CASSLYGTE. The entire CDR3 protein reads CASSLYGTEAFF.

As regards this clone: From the germline J gene comes the end of the CDR3, since the read stops 3 residues before it. The chain carries TRBV7-3 and TRBJ1-2, with 7 bases fitting TRBD1. This CDR3 spans 14 amino acids. CDR1 and CDR2 (germline): SGHTA, FQGTGA. CDR3 bases read: TGTGCCAGCAGCTCAGGGCTACAGGGGAACGGC. Encoded protein: CASSSGLQGNG. The whole CDR3 reads CASSSGLQGNGYTF.

Turning to this clone: The observed sequence ends 3 residues before the CDR3 terminus, with the missing tail filled in from the germline J gene. The chain is built from TRBV20-1 and TRBJ1-1; 7 positions agree with TRBD1. Germline CDR1 reads DFQATT; CDR2 reads SNEGSKA (reference sequence). The CDR3 length is 13 residues. The CDR3 bases that were read are TGCAGTGCTTCCAGACAGGGCCTCTCCGAA. Translated, it gives CSASRQGLSE. The CDR3 in its entirety is CSASRQGLSEAFF.

Worth noting for this clone: From the germline J gene comes the end of the CDR3, since the read stops 3 residues before it. The chain has TRBV10-3 and TRBJ2-2, with TRBD2 matching 9 bases. There are 18 residues in the CDR3. CDR1 and CDR2 (germline): ENHRY, SYGVKD. V lost 0 bases to trimming and J lost 2 bases; unmatched junction nucleotides: 7. The CDR3 protein is CAISESSSGVLNTGELFF. The CDR3 bases that were read are TGTGCCATCAGTGAGTCGTCTAGCGGGGTACTTAACACCGGGGAG.

Regarding this clone: The CDR3 goes on 3 residues after the read ends, and that part is filled in from the germline J gene. The chain uses TRBV7-3 and TRBJ2-1; 8 bases map to TRBD2. This CDR3 is built from 16 residues. Germline V gives CDR1 SGHTA, CDR2 FQGTGA. Trimming at V came to 5 bases and at J to 5 bases, leaving 11 bases not matched to a gene. The covered CDR3 bases are TGTGCCAGCAGCCCTAACCCGGGGGGGGGAAACAATGAG. Translating gives CASSPNPGGGNNE. The whole CDR3 is CASSPNPGGGNNEQFF.